A single sample is the source of the 17 T cell receptor beta chains below, sequenced in a study of control samples from healthy donors and cancer patients. Using immunoSEQ multiplex PCR, the repertoire was profiled, and TCRdb retains in-frame clones only, with some absent. This sample has fewer than 65,000 clones; about 80% occur once, and the top ten carry around 9.1%. The sample comprised blood. The receptors stem from a man between 70 and 80 years old in good health.

J is TRBJ1-6 and V is TRBV19; no reliable D call. The CDR3 contains 13 residues. CDR1 is LNHDA, CDR2 SQIVND, per germline (reference sequence). The germline V and J ends were trimmed by 2 bases and 10 bases, with 9 bases remaining between them. The CDR3 DNA sequence: TGTGCCAGTAGTATACGTAGTTCCTCACCCCTCCACTTT. This gives the protein CASSIRSSSPLHF.

The V call is TRBV7-2, the J call TRBJ1-2; D is unclear. Trimming removed 2 bases from V and 8 bases from J, with 21 bases in between. This CDR3 has 16 amino acids. In germline, CDR1 is SGHTA, CDR2 FQGNSA. CDR3 coding DNA: TGTGCCAGCAGCTTATCTTGGGGTGGGCAGTCTATGGGCTACACCTTC. Amino acids: CASSLSWGGQSMGYTF.

This clone was detected a few times. The rearrangement joins TRBV5-1 to TRBJ1-4, with TRBD1 identical over 7 bases. After removal of 5 bases from V and 4 bases from J, the junction contained 8 bases not matched to a gene. Germline lookup yields CDR1 SGHRS and CDR2 YFSETQ. The CDR3 length is 15 residues. CDR3 protein: CASSPRGTVNEKLFF. CDR3 bases: TGCGCCAGCAGTCCTAGAGGGACAGTTAATGAAAAACTGTTTTTT.

This clone has just a few counts. The CDR3 protein is CASSFRYEAFF. The DNA of the CDR3 is TGTGCCAGCAGCTTTAGGTATGAAGCTTTCTTT. The chain is built from TRBV7-9 and TRBJ1-1, with D unclear. V was clipped by 3 bases and J by 7 bases, with 6 bases between them. This CDR3 comprises 11 residues. Germline V gene sequence: CDR1 SEHNR, CDR2 FQNEAQ (reference sequence). Variable domain in full (rest from reference TRBV7-9 and TRBJ1-1): DTGVSQNPRHKITKRGQNVTFRCDPISEHNRLYWYRQTLGQGPEFLTYFQNEAQLEKSRLLSDRFSAERPKGSFSTLEIQRTEQGDSAMYLCASSFRYEAFFGQGTRLTVV.

This clone was found once. The V gene is TRBV2, the J gene TRBJ1-6; possible D gene TRBD1, 6 bases. Germline lookup yields CDR1 SNHLY and CDR2 FYNNEI. CDR3 length equals 14 residues. The V end lost 7 bases, the J end lost 7 bases, and 14 bases lay between the germline ends. The CDR3 DNA follows: TGTGCCAGCACCCCACAGGGCCCGAATTCACCCCTCCACTTT. As protein: CASTPQGPNSPLHF. Full variable domain (rest looked up from reference TRBV2 and TRBJ1-6): EPEVTQTPSHQVTQMGQEVILRCVPISNHLYFYWYRQILGQKVEFLVSFYNNEISEKSEIFDDQFSVERPDGSNFTLKIRSTKLEDSAMYFCASTPQGPNSPLHFGNGTRLTVT.

The rearrangement uses TRBV27 and TRBJ1-2, with D perhaps matching TRBD1 (6 bases). From germline, CDR1 is MNHEY and CDR2 SMNVEV (reference sequence). The CDR3 length is 14 residues. Trimming took 1 base from V and 8 from J, leaving 14 bases between them. This chain's CDR3 is CASSLLMGAGGYTF. Written as DNA, the CDR3 is TGTGCCAGCAGTTTATTGATGGGGGCGGGAGGCTACACCTTC.

The chain recombines TRBV4-2 with TRBJ2-7; weak D call: TRBD1 (6 bases). This CDR3 has 14 amino acids. Germline CDR1 and CDR2: LGHNA and YNFKEQ. Trimming stripped 2 bases from V and 2 bases from J, with 10 bases between. The CDR3 DNA reads as TGTGCCAGCAGCCAACGGGACAAGACCTACGAGCAGTACTTC. Its protein product is CASSQRDKTYEQYF.

The chain joins TRBV19 to TRBJ1-1, with D hard to call. Germline V gene sequence: CDR1 LNHDA, CDR2 SQIVND (reference sequence). The V gene lost 7 bases and the J gene lost 1 base, with 13 bases spanning the gap. This CDR3 spans 14 amino acids. CDR3 amino acids: CASTHQEGNTEAFF. For the CDR3, the DNA is TGTGCCAGTACCCATCAGGAGGGGAACACTGAAGCTTTCTTT.

This chain connects TRBV5-1 to TRBJ2-3; D is unresolved. Looked up from germline, CDR1 is SGHRS and CDR2 is YFSETQ. The germline V and J ends were trimmed by 2 bases and 2 bases, with 15 bases remaining between them. The CDR3 has 16 amino acids. In DNA, the CDR3 is TGCGCCAGCAGCTTTCTCGGCGGCAGGATCACAGATACGCAGTATTTT. This sequence encodes CASSFLGGRITDTQYF.

The V call is TRBV2, the J call TRBJ1-5, with D possibly matching TRBD1 (5 bases). Germline values: CDR1 SNHLY, CDR2 FYNNEI. V was clipped by 6 bases and J by 4 bases, with 10 bases between them. This CDR3 contains 13 residues. CDR3 amino acids: CASSGTANQPQHF. The CDR3, as DNA: TGTGCCAGCAGCGGGACGGCAAATCAGCCCCAGCATTTT.

The rearrangement joins TRBV4-2 to TRBJ1-4; 8 positions agree with TRBD1. V dropped 0 bases and J dropped 5; count of bases not matched to a gene: 11. CDR3 size: 18 residues. Germline CDR1 and CDR2: LGHNA and YNFKEQ. The CDR3 loop reads CASSQDLDREGANEKLFF. CDR3 DNA: TGTGCCAGCAGCCAAGATTTGGACAGGGAAGGGGCAAATGAAAAACTGTTTTTT.

The chain couples TRBV19 to TRBJ2-1, with 7 bases identical to TRBD1. Germline V lookup: CDR1 LNHDA, CDR2 SQIVND (reference sequence). V lost 4 bases to trimming and J lost 8 bases; unmatched junction nucleotides: 17. This CDR3 has 17 amino acids. The CDR3 region is CASSNKRSAGGFDEQFF. In DNA form, the CDR3 reads TGTGCCAGTAGTAATAAACGCTCGGCAGGGGGTTTCGATGAGCAGTTCTTC.

The chain couples TRBV10-2 to TRBJ2-7; TRBD2 is a possible D gene (5 bases). This CDR3 comprises 13 residues. Germline values: CDR1 WSHSY, CDR2 SAAADI. V was trimmed by 4 bases and J by 2 bases, leaving 9 bases between them. In DNA, the CDR3 is TGCGCCAGCAGTGCTAAGGGAGCCTACGAGCAGTACTTC. Residues: CASSAKGAYEQYF.

As concerns this clone: One end of the junction varies from germline; a read error may be responsible. The chain is built from TRBV5-1 and TRBJ2-3, with D perhaps given as TRBD1 or TRBD2 (5 bases each). This CDR3 contains 12 residues. Germline CDR1 is SGHRS and CDR2 is YFSETQ. CDR3 region: CASTLGVDTQYF. The CDR3 bases are TGCGCCAGCACCTTGGGGGTAGATACGCAGTATTTT. Complete variable domain (other parts from reference TRBV5-1 and TRBJ2-3): KAGVTQTPRYLIKTRGQQVTLSCSPISGHRSVSWYQQTPGQGLQFLFEYFSETQRNKGNFPGRFSGRQFSNSRSEMNVSTLELGDSALYLCASTLGVDTQYFGPGTRLTVL.

The genes are TRBV27 and TRBJ1-5, with D tentatively TRBD1 (5 bases). CDR3 length: 16 amino acids. In germline, CDR1 is MNHEY, CDR2 SMNVEV (reference sequence). Trimming removed 5 bases at V and 0 bases at J, with 14 bases between. CDR3: CASSPWGGNSNQPQHF. CDR3 coding DNA: TGTGCCAGCAGTCCCTGGGGGGGGAATAGCAATCAGCCCCAGCATTTT.

The V call is TRBV3-1 (or the pseudogene TRBV3-2), the J call TRBJ2-7; 7 bases align to TRBD1. Germline lookup yields CDR1 LGHDT and CDR2 YNNKEL (reference sequence). J gave up 4 bases and V 4 bases, and 7 bases lay outside the gene matches. The CDR3 is 14 amino acids. CDR3 in amino acids: CASSPGTEYYEQYF. CDR3 bases: TGTGCCAGCAGCCCCGGGACAGAATATTACGAGCAGTACTTC.

The gene calls are TRBV18 and TRBJ1-4; the D is unclear. Trimming removed 1 base at V and 8 bases at J, with 14 bases between. The CDR3 sequence is 15 residues long. From germline, CDR1 is KGHSH and CDR2 LQKENI. CDR3 DNA: TGTGCCAGCTCACCACTGTCTGGCCGTGAGGAAAAACTGTTTTTT. Its translation: CASSPLSGREEKLFF.